This passage covers 10 T cell receptor beta chains from one sample sequenced in a study of T cells in Graves' hyperthyroidism and ophthalmopathy. There were TCR beta CDR3 regions amplified from RNA transcripts. First-round RT-PCR targeting the TCR CDR3 was performed with the HTBI primer set. TCRdb ran MiXCR on the multiplex PCR reads and lists one entry per CDR3 protein. The top ten clones hold about 50% of a sample with under 350,000 distinct CDR3 sequences, around 15% of them seen once. Sample: blood. Receptors originate from a woman aged 55 to 70 with Graves' ophthalmopathy.

In its sample, this clonotype was seen a few times. V and J are TRBV4-3 and TRBJ2-7, with no clear D. Trimming left V 1 base short and J 1 base short, with 5 bases between. CDR1 is LGHNA, CDR2 YSLEER, per germline. This CDR3 has 13 residues. The CDR3 protein is CASSQAKSYEQYF. CDR3 nucleotide sequence: TGCGCCAGCAGCCAAGCCAAATCCTACGAGCAGTACTTC.

V is TRBV25-1 and J is TRBJ1-6; no reliable D call. In germline, CDR1 is MGHDK, CDR2 SYGVNS. The CDR3 is 16 residues long. Trimming took off 2 bases at V and 5 bases at J, with 13 bases between the two ends. DNA of the CDR3: TGTGCCAGCAGTGAAGAAACAGACCCAAATAATTCACCCCTCCACTTT. Its translation is CASSEETDPNNSPLHF.

This clonotype has ten or more counts. This chain links TRBV6-1 with TRBJ1-2, with D unclear. This CDR3 region has 13 residues. Per germline, CDR1 MNHNS and CDR2 SASEGT. The germline V and J ends were trimmed by 5 bases and 3 bases, with 10 bases remaining between them. The CDR3 DNA is TGTGCCAGCAGTTACGCAGGAGACTATGGCTACACCTTC. It encodes CASSYAGDYGYTF.

J is TRBJ2-3 and V is TRBV28; 10 bases are shared with TRBD2. There are 15 residues in the CDR3. Germline CDR1 and CDR2: MDHEN and SYDVKM. The J segment lost 4 bases and the V segment lost 5 bases, leaving 6 bases of the junction unmatched. For the CDR3, the DNA is TGTGCCAGCAGTCCTAGCGGGAGTTTCGCAGATACGCAGTATTTT. Translation: CASSPSGSFADTQYF.

This chain links TRBV5-6 with TRBJ1-1; no clear D. This CDR3 spans 15 amino acids. Trimming shortened V by 5 bases and J by 0 bases, and 14 bases separated the two germline ends. Per the germline V gene, CDR1 is SGHDT and CDR2 is YYEEEE. The CDR3 DNA reads as TGTGCCAGCAGTCCCACCGGGTTCATGAACACTGAAGCTTTCTTT. Its translation: CASSPTGFMNTEAFF.

This clonotype has a handful of counts. This chain uses TRBV6-5 with TRBJ2-1, with 7 nucleotides matching TRBD2. The CDR3 consists of 16 residues. Germline loops: CDR1 MNHEY, CDR2 SVGAGI. V gave up 2 bases and J gave up 1 base; unmatched junction bases: 5. CDR3 in DNA: TGTGCCAGCAGTTACGGCGACGGGGGGTCCTACAATGAGCAGTTCTTC. Its translation is CASSYGDGGSYNEQFF.

This clonotype was recorded at least ten times. V gene TRBV28 combines with J gene TRBJ2-5; D is unclear. Germline CDR1 MDHEN, CDR2 SYDVKM. Trimming removed 3 bases at V and 9 bases at J, with 17 bases between. CDR3 length: 14 amino acids. As DNA, the CDR3 is TGTGCCAGCAGTTTGCAGGACGGCCTAGTGGCCCAGTACTTC. This codes for CASSLQDGLVAQYF.

This clonotype came up a few times. The chain couples TRBV7-2 to TRBJ2-3; D uncertain. Germline V CDR1 and CDR2: SGHTA, FQGNSA. Trimming shortened V by 3 bases and J by 3 bases, and 16 bases separated the two germline ends. The CDR3 has 16 amino acids. The CDR3 sequence is CASSFGLSRATDTQYF. Written as DNA, the CDR3 is TGTGCCAGCAGCTTCGGGCTCTCAAGGGCAACAGATACGCAGTATTTT.

This clonotype was found a few times. V gene TRBV27 combines with J gene TRBJ2-4; 7 bases match TRBD2. V shed 3 bases and J 7 bases; nucleotides not matched to a gene: 12. Germline CDR1 MNHEY, CDR2 SMNVEV (reference sequence). The CDR3 consists of 16 residues. CDR3 in DNA: TGTGCCAGCAGTTTCGGAGTAGCGGGCCGGGGGAACATTCAGTACTTC. Protein product: CASSFGVAGRGNIQYF.

V and J are TRBV4-3 and TRBJ2-7; possibly TRBD1 for D (6 bases). V shed 4 bases and J shed 2 bases, with 9 bases lying between them. This CDR3 comprises 13 residues. CDR1 and CDR2 from the germline V gene are LGHNA and YSLEER. CDR3 sequence: CASSPDRTYEQYF. The CDR3 DNA reads as TGCGCCAGCAGCCCGGACAGAACCTACGAGCAGTACTTC.